This T cell receptor (beta chain) was recovered during a study of T cells in localized non-small cell lung cancer. Broader study findings: Peak T cell clonality was found in uninvolved adjacent lung, exceeding tumor. In adjacent lung appeared a median about 57 of the top 100 tumor clones. Since sequencing was restricted to only one region of the tumor, intratumor heterogeneity remains a possibility. A higher density of T cells in blood coincided with extended overall survival.

The CDR3 has 16 residues. Trimming removed 3 bases from V and 3 bases from J, with 17 bases in between. Germline V gene lookup returns CDR1 MDHEN and CDR2 SYDVKM. For this clone: Its antigen is still unknown.

Assay: immunoSEQ multiplex PCR; the TCRdb copy retains only in-frame clones and omits some. The table lists approximately 30,000 clones, approximately 90% of them singletons, with roughly 2.9% in the top ten. The rearrangement uses TRBV28 and TRBJ2-5; D not resolved. The sequence was obtained from a woman aged 18 to 55 with stage I lung adenocarcinoma. The sample was peripheral blood, taken before any cancer treatment. This CDR3 is CASSFLESRMEETQYF. DNA for the CDR3: TGTGCCAGCAGTTTTCTTGAATCTAGAATGGAAGAGACCCAGTACTTC.